This T cell receptor beta chain was identified during a study of T cells after yellow fever vaccination (dated by TCRdb to the late 2010s). In terms of the full investigation: The SMART-Seq v4 Ultra Low Input RNA kit was used to prepare libraries from fractions with low cell numbers. To follow T-cell clones before and after primary and booster YFV17D yellow fever vaccination, bulk TCR alpha and beta repertoires were sequenced over time. Two healthy male donors, one aged 18 to 30 and one aged 30 to 40 years, were included in the cohort. Blood samples were taken at several timepoints before and after primary and secondary immunization, and bulk PBMC replicates and cell subsets were isolated. Findings and caveats that apply to the study as a whole: After the booster, most clones that had expanded after primary vaccination were detected again (about 97% of CD4 and around nine tenths of CD8), suggesting broad maintenance of memory. Computational filtering was required because FACS-sorted repertoires could contain abundant contaminating clonotypes from the bulk population. A small share of clonotypes occurred in both CD4 and CD8 compartments, likely arising from convergent recombination. The secondary T-cell response was weaker than the primary response but faster, peaking on day 5 instead of day 15. The study included only two donors, which limits how far the findings can be generalized.

This clonotype was detected a few times. Which antigen it targets is not known. Per-base quality was not reported, and no clone a single base away is much larger than it. Sequenced on an Illumina NovaSeq 6000. Synthesis of TCR cDNA relied on 5'RACE template switching, a step that introduced a universal primer site along with unique molecular identifiers. Priming of cDNA synthesis was performed from both the TCR alpha and TCR beta constant segments. Library amplification involved two PCR steps, and the second step added sample barcodes and sequencing adapters. Libraries were sequenced on Illumina HiSeq 2500 (2x100 bp) or NovaSeq (2x150 bp). In the paper's pipeline: MIGEC handled demultiplexing of reads and collapsing into UMI consensus sequences, while MiXCR performed V(D)J alignment. Using edgeR on replicate PBMC samples, clonotypes were called vaccine-responding if FDR was below 0.01 and the log2 fold change was above 5 up to day 15. CD4 or CD8 identity was assigned to each bulk clonotype according to whether the clonotype was present at higher abundance in the sequenced CD4 repertoire or the sequenced CD8 repertoire. TCRdb ran its own pipeline on the public reads, namely fastp trimming at Q25 and MiXCR clone calling, and kept in-frame beta chains. Each entry is one CDR3 protein sequence, shown with its most common DNA and genes. Clone size and V and J calls follow TCRdb, not the original study. The sample table records some 320,000 distinct CDR3 sequences; roughly 10% of these occur just once. The leading ten clones occupy 3% to 3.5% of the sample.

Trimming at the junction amounts to 0 bases on V and 5 bases on J, and the germline ends lie 13 bases apart. For CDR1 and CDR2, the germline V gene (reference sequence) lists LNHNV and YYDKDF. The CDR3 measures 15 amino acids from cysteine to phenylalanine. The retained sequence is limited to the CDR3, 45 bases, with the frame set at the first base. Per the publication, the treatment or condition label means: live attenuated yellow fever vaccine strain. A standard Ficoll-Paque protocol was used to isolate PBMCs from peripheral blood. Dynabeads CD4 and CD8 positive selection kits were used to isolate CD4 and CD8 T-cell fractions. RNA was extracted with TriZol from bulk PBMCs, CD4 and CD8 fractions, and dextramer-positive and dextramer-negative fractions.

In this chain, TRBV15 is recombined with TRBJ2-5; there is no confident call for the D gene. This TCR was sampled from a man between 18 and 29 years old who received the YFV17D yellow fever vaccine. Sequenced here: CD4+ T cells sorted from PBMCs, sampled 45 days after the yellow fever booster vaccination. CDR3 protein: CATSREDPGQETQYF. The nucleotide sequence reads TGTGCCACCAGCAGAGAGGACCCCGGGCAGGAGACCCAGTACTTC.